These 29 T cell receptor beta chains originate from one sample sequenced in a study of blood T cell repertoires in COVID-19. Using immunoSEQ multiplex PCR, the repertoire was profiled, and TCRdb retains in-frame clones only, with some absent. Of 360,000 or so clones listed, roughly 90% are singletons. Sequencing was performed on PBMCs or T cells enriched from blood (not recorded which). Every receptor here comes from a woman aged 30 to 39 who had recovered from COVID-19.

The genes are TRBV27 and TRBJ2-1; 13 bases are a match to TRBD2. The CDR3 runs 15 residues. V lost 2 bases to trimming and J lost 14 bases; unmatched junction nucleotides: 9. Germline V gives CDR1 MNHEY, CDR2 SMNVEV (reference sequence). The CDR3 is CASSLMGLAGLPKFF. Here the CDR3 DNA reads TGTGCCAGCAGTTTAATGGGACTAGCGGGACTTCCGAAGTTCTTC.

The chain carries TRBV19 and TRBJ1-5; 7 bases fit TRBD1. With V trimmed by 3 bases and J by 2 bases, 10 bases remained unmatched. The CDR3 has 17 amino acids. Germline lookup yields CDR1 LNHDA and CDR2 SQIVND (reference sequence). The CDR3 protein is CASSILSGGGGNQPQHF. The CDR3 nucleotides are TGTGCCAGTAGTATCCTCTCGGGAGGGGGCGGCAATCAGCCCCAGCATTTT.

This chain connects TRBV19 to TRBJ1-1; D unclear. Trimming took off 8 bases at V and 4 bases at J, with 11 bases between the two ends. The CDR3 loop spans 12 amino acids. Germline CDR1 reads LNHDA; CDR2 reads SQIVND (reference sequence). In DNA form, the CDR3 reads TGTGCCAGTCGATCTTTCGGCACTGAAGCTTTCTTT. Translated, it gives CASRSFGTEAFF.

DNA for the CDR3: TGCGCCAGCAGCCACTCCCAGGGCTTGTTCACTGAAGCTTTCTTT. Amino acids: CASSHSQGLFTEAFF. The chain joins TRBV4-1 to TRBJ1-1; D may be TRBD1 (5 bases). The CDR3 has 15 amino acids. CDR1 and CDR2 (germline): MGHRA, YSYEKL. V dropped 3 bases and J dropped 4 bases, with 15 bases sitting between them.

In DNA, the CDR3 is TGTGCCAGCAGTGGGACTAGCGGTACGATATACAATGAGCAGTTCTTC. Its protein is CASSGTSGTIYNEQFF. The chain joins TRBV28 to TRBJ2-1, with 11 positions matching TRBD2. Trimming cost V 5 bases and J 4 bases; bases outside gene matches: 7. Germline lookup yields CDR1 MDHEN and CDR2 SYDVKM. The CDR3 is 16 amino acids.

The chain links TRBV28 to TRBJ2-5, with TRBD1 identical over 9 bases. Germline V gives CDR1 MDHEN, CDR2 SYDVKM. The CDR3 is 17 amino acids. V lost 2 bases and J lost 2; bases outside the gene matches: 9. The CDR3 is CASSLPGQGLRQETQYF. The CDR3 region has the DNA TGTGCCAGCAGTTTACCGGGACAGGGCCTACGACAAGAGACCCAGTACTTC.

This clone was detected only once. The rearrangement uses TRBV30 and TRBJ1-1, with 10 bases that match TRBD1. CDR3 size: 12 residues. Germline CDR1 reads GTSNPN; CDR2 reads SVGIG (reference sequence). With 3 bases clipped from V and 12 bases from J, the junction kept 7 bases outside the gene matches. The CDR3 spells CAWSKGQGETFF. The CDR3 nucleotides are TGTGCCTGGAGCAAAGGACAGGGGGAAACTTTCTTT.

The chain has TRBV6-1 and TRBJ1-5, with D unclear. V was trimmed by 0 bases and J by 10 bases, leaving 16 bases between them. The V gene's germline CDR1 is MNHNS and CDR2 SASEGT. The CDR3 runs to 15 residues. CDR3 DNA: TGTGCCAGCAGTGAAGCTGAGGGAGGGCGGGAACCCCAGCATTTT. It translates to CASSEAEGGREPQHF.

This clone was recorded a few times. V gene TRBV9 combines with J gene TRBJ1-1; 10 bases align to TRBD1. V lost 4 bases, J lost 5 bases, and 8 bases stayed unmatched. The CDR3 contains 15 residues. The germline CDR1 and CDR2 sequences are SGDLS and YYNGEE. CDR3 DNA: TGTGCCAGCAGCCCCGGACAGGGGGATTATACTGAAGCTTTCTTT. It is translated as CASSPGQGDYTEAFF.

This clone was detected once. The V gene is TRBV19, the J gene TRBJ1-2; D call uncertain. Looked up from germline, CDR1 is LNHDA and CDR2 is SQIVND (reference sequence). Trimming removed 6 bases from V and 5 bases from J, with 13 bases in between. The length of the CDR3 is 13 residues. The CDR3 spells CASRTPERYGYTF. The CDR3 DNA reads as TGTGCCAGTAGGACTCCGGAGCGGTATGGCTACACCTTC.

This chain links TRBV27 with TRBJ2-3, with 11 bases identical to TRBD1. This CDR3 contains 14 residues. With V trimmed by 8 bases and J by 5 bases, 6 bases remained unmatched. Germline CDR1 reads MNHEY; CDR2 reads SMNVEV (reference sequence). The DNA of the CDR3 is TGTGCCAGCTGGACAGGGGGCTATATAGATACGCAGTATTTT. Amino acids: CASWTGGYIDTQYF.

The V and J genes are TRBV7-3 and TRBJ2-2, with 11 bases that match TRBD2. CDR1 is SGHTA, CDR2 FQGTGA, per germline. The V segment lost 5 bases and the J segment 1 base; nucleotides outside the gene matches: 3. The CDR3 contains 16 residues. Here the CDR3 reads CASSLLAGGNTGELFF. In nucleotides, the CDR3 is TGTGCCAGCAGCCTCCTAGCGGGGGGGAACACCGGGGAGCTGTTTTTT.

The genes are TRBV7-6 and TRBJ2-2; the match to TRBD2 covers 16 bases. The CDR3 has 18 residues. The V segment lost 3 bases and the J segment 6 bases; nucleotides outside the gene matches: 7. Per germline, CDR1 SGHVS and CDR2 FNYEAQ. The CDR3 protein is CASSLGTSGGVRPGELFF. The CDR3 DNA is TGTGCCAGCAGCTTGGGGACTAGCGGGGGGGTCCGCCCCGGGGAGCTGTTTTTT.

CDR3 amino acids: CASSDKPGQSYEQYF. The DNA for the CDR3 is TGTGCCAGCAGTGATAAGCCCGGACAGTCCTACGAGCAGTACTTC. This chain uses TRBV2 with TRBJ2-7, with D perhaps TRBD1 (6 bases). Between the trimmed V and J ends, which lost 3 bases and 1 base, there was a span of 13 bases. CDR3 size: 15 residues. Germline V gene data show CDR1 as SNHLY and CDR2 as FYNNEI. The full variable domain, completed using reference TRBV2 and TRBJ2-7, is EPEVTQTPSHQVTQMGQEVILRCVPISNHLYFYWYRQILGQKVEFLVSFYNNEISEKSEIFDDQFSVERPDGSNFTLKIRSTKLEDSAMYFCASSDKPGQSYEQYFGPGTRLTVT.

The CDR3 coding sequence is TGTGCCAGCAGCAAAACACTGTCGGGTTCACCCCTCCACTTT. It encodes CASSKTLSGSPLHF. The J gene is TRBJ1-6, the V gene TRBV11-1; unclear D gene. The CDR3 runs 14 residues. Germline assignment: CDR1 SGHAT and CDR2 FQDESV (reference sequence). Trimming cost V 5 bases and J 9 bases, with 14 bases left between them.

In its sample, this clone was seen once. The chain carries TRBV9 and TRBJ1-3; a weak D match, TRBD1 (6 bases). The CDR3 contains 14 residues. The V end was cut by 2 bases, the J end by 11 bases, with 17 bases between. CDR1 and CDR2 from the germline V gene are SGDLS and YYNGEE. The CDR3: CASSVGGRSSAIYF. The CDR3 DNA reads TGTGCCAGCAGCGTCGGGGGGCGGTCCAGTGCCATATATTTT.

The chain uses TRBV7-2 and TRBJ1-3; 8 bases align to TRBD1. With V trimmed by 5 bases and J by 0 bases, 6 bases remained unmatched. This CDR3 has 16 residues. From germline, CDR1 is SGHTA and CDR2 FQGNSA. The DNA of the CDR3 is TGTGCCAGCAGCCTATACGGACAGGGCTCTGGAAACACCATATATTTT. This gives the protein CASSLYGQGSGNTIYF.

The count of this clone is one. This chain connects TRBV7-3 to TRBJ2-1; D call uncertain. This CDR3 region has 13 residues. Per germline, CDR1 SGHTA and CDR2 FQGTGA. Trimming took off 3 bases at V and 4 bases at J, with 7 bases between the two ends. CDR3 DNA sequence: TGTGCCAGCAGCTTCACAGAGTACAATGAGCAGTTCTTC. The encoded protein is CASSFTEYNEQFF. Full variable domain (missing parts from reference TRBV7-3 and TRBJ2-1): GAGVSQTPSNKVTEKGKYVELRCDPISGHTALYWYRQSLGQGPEFLIYFQGTGAADDSGLPNDRFFAVRPEGSVSTLKIQRTERGDSAVYLCASSFTEYNEQFFGPGTRLTVL.

In DNA form, the CDR3 reads TGCGCCAGCAGCTTCGGTAGCGCAGATACGCAGTATTTT. Translation: CASSFGSADTQYF. The gene calls are TRBV5-1 and TRBJ2-3; maybe TRBD2 (5 bases). Germline values: CDR1 SGHRS, CDR2 YFSETQ. V lost 2 bases and J 4 bases, leaving 8 bases between the germline ends. The CDR3 runs 13 residues.

As regards this clone: A much larger clone lies one base from this, so it may be a read error. Other DNA sequences in the same sample also yield this CDR3. The chain combines TRBV3-1 (or the pseudogene TRBV3-2) with TRBJ1-1; TRBD1 matches at 11 bases. Germline lookup yields CDR1 LGHDT and CDR2 YNNKEL (reference sequence). The CDR3 is made up of 14 amino acids. J gave up 4 bases and V 4 bases, and 2 bases lay outside the gene matches. CDR3 sequence reads: CASSLGTGGTEAFF. The CDR3 DNA sequence: TGTGCCAGCAGCCTCGGGACAGGGGGCACTGAAGCTTTCTTT.

Of note for this clone: The same CDR3 is also encoded by other DNA sequences in this sample. The chain employs TRBV7-3 and TRBJ1-1; possible D gene TRBD1, 5 bases. The CDR3 consists of 13 residues. Germline values: CDR1 SGHTA, CDR2 FQGTGA. V was pared by 6 bases and J by 1 base, with 9 bases between. The chain's CDR3 is CASSSTGNTEAFF. For the CDR3, the DNA is TGTGCCAGCAGTTCTACAGGGAACACTGAAGCTTTCTTT.

The V gene is TRBV21-1, the J gene TRBJ2-1; the table's D call TRBD1 went unverified against the DNA. TRBV21-1 is a documented pseudogene. This CDR3 is 15 amino acids long. CDR3: CASSKGWDRNNEQFF. The CDR3 DNA follows: TGTGCCAGCAGCAAAGGTTGGGACAGAAACAATGAGCAGTTCTTC.

The chain employs TRBV25-1 and TRBJ1-2; D perhaps matches TRBD1 (5 bases). CDR3 length: 12 residues. CDR1 is MGHDK and CDR2 is SYGVNS in the germline V gene. Trimming left V 4 bases short and J 9 bases short, with 12 bases between. In nucleotides, the CDR3 is TGTGCCAGCAGTGGGCAGGGTGTGAGCTACACCTTC. This translates into CASSGQGVSYTF.

The chain couples TRBV7-6 to TRBJ1-5; TRBD1 aligns across 7 bases. With V trimmed by 4 bases and J by 7 bases, 4 bases remained unmatched. CDR1 is SGHVS, CDR2 FNYEAQ, per germline. CDR3 length: 13 amino acids. CDR3 nucleotide sequence: TGTGCCAGCAGCTCCCGACAGGGACAGCCCCAGCATTTT. Protein: CASSSRQGQPQHF.

The chain joins TRBV7-8 to TRBJ1-4; 7 positions agree with TRBD1. CDR1 is SGHVS, CDR2 FQNEAQ, per germline. The length of the CDR3 is 15 residues. The ends lost 1 base at V and 8 bases at J; junction bases unmatched: 7. This chain's CDR3 is CASSLGSAGGEKLFF. The CDR3, as DNA: TGTGCCAGCAGCTTAGGGTCGGCAGGGGGGGAAAAACTGTTTTTT. The full variable domain, in which reference TRBV7-8 and TRBJ1-4 provide the parts outside the CDR3, is GAGVSQSPRYKVAKRGQDVALRCDPISGHVSLFWYQQALGQGPEFLTYFQNEAQLDKSGLPSDRFFAERPEGSVSTLKIQRTQQEDSAVYLCASSLGSAGGEKLFFGSGTQLSVL.

The genes are TRBV28 and TRBJ2-5; 7 nucleotides agree with TRBD2. J lost 5 bases, V lost 3 bases, and 9 bases had no gene match. Germline assignment: CDR1 MDHEN and CDR2 SYDVKM. This CDR3 has 15 amino acids. CDR3 sequence: CASSFIRGGTETQYF. CDR3 DNA: TGTGCCAGCAGTTTTATAAGGGGAGGGACCGAGACCCAGTACTTC. Filled out from reference TRBV28 and TRBJ2-5, the complete variable domain reads DVKVTQSSRYLVKRTGEKVFLECVQDMDHENMFWYRQDPGLGLRLIYFSYDVKMKEKGDIPEGYSVSREKKERFSLILESASTNQTSMYLCASSFIRGGTETQYFGPGTRLLVL.

The chain uses TRBV9 and TRBJ2-7; possibly TRBD2 for D (6 bases). Germline V gene data show CDR1 as SGDLS and CDR2 as YYNGEE. The CDR3 is made up of 13 amino acids. Trimming shortened V by 4 bases and J by 6 bases, and 14 bases separated the two germline ends. The CDR3 reads CASSLDYRGEQYF. The CDR3 bases are TGTGCCAGCAGCCTGGACTACCGAGGCGAGCAGTACTTC.

This chain uses TRBV28 with TRBJ1-5; 7 bases map to TRBD1. This CDR3 comprises 15 residues. Losses at the gene ends were 5 bases for V and 3 bases for J; bases not matched to a gene: 7. Germline V lookup: CDR1 MDHEN, CDR2 SYDVKM. CDR3 DNA sequence: TGTGCCAGCAGTACCGGGACAGAGATCAATCAGCCCCAGCATTTT. This codes for CASSTGTEINQPQHF. The entire variable domain, with the rest obtained from reference TRBV28 and TRBJ1-5, is as follows: DVKVTQSSRYLVKRTGEKVFLECVQDMDHENMFWYRQDPGLGLRLIYFSYDVKMKEKGDIPEGYSVSREKKERFSLILESASTNQTSMYLCASSTGTEINQPQHFGDGTRLSIL.

The chain couples TRBV15 to TRBJ1-2, with D possibly TRBD1 on 5 matching bases. Trimming took off 0 bases at V and 4 bases at J, with 12 bases between the two ends. CDR3 size: 15 residues. Germline V gene lookup returns CDR1 LNHNV and CDR2 YYDKDF (reference sequence). For the CDR3, the DNA is TGTGCCACCAGCAGAGAAGGGGTGGCAGTCTATGGCTACACCTTC. The encoded protein is CATSREGVAVYGYTF.